Here is one T cell receptor beta chain with its context. The antigen remains undetermined. The sample comes from a study of siplizumab effects on memory and regulatory T cells. Whole-study results and caveats: Confirmation was lacking for the suppressive function of proliferating Tregs derived from siplizumab cultures. Unstimulated naive T cells seemed to show more diversity than memory cells did, and they also seemed to be among the major contributors to the alloresponse.

CDR3 size: 20 residues. The trim removed 5 bases at V and 4 bases at J, leaving 24 bases unmatched. CDR1 is MDHEN, CDR2 SYDVKM, per germline. The assay covered approximately 10^5 TCR templates per sample. Profiling relied on immunoSEQ multiplex PCR, and the TCRdb table lists in-frame clones only, not all of them. The repertoire includes over 65,000 clones, more than 85% of them detected once, and roughly 20% sits in the top ten. The sequence was obtained from a human donor in good health. The sequenced sample was CD8+ T cells sorted from blood. The chain employs TRBV28 and TRBJ2-7; 9 bases align to TRBD1. The CDR3: CASSRDYSGTGRPLSYEQYF. For the CDR3, the DNA is TGTGCCAGCAGTCGGGACTACTCCGGGACAGGGCGGCCCCTATCTTACGAGCAGTACTTC.